A selection of T cell receptor beta chains follows, all from one sample in a study of T cell responses to AZD1222 COVID-19 vaccine. The data were produced by immunoSEQ multiplex PCR, yet TCRdb's version contains in-frame clones alone and is incomplete. This repertoire shows some 100,000 clones, 85% to 90% found once; its top ten account for about 3.3%. Sequenced material: peripheral blood, taken 28 days after the second AZD1222 dose. All receptors come from an adult who received the AZD1222 COVID-19 vaccine. Both conserved end residues are part of each CDR3.

TRBV20-1	TRBJ1-1	CSANDNWNTEAFF
TRBV27	TRBJ1-6	CASSHSGRSRSSYNSPLHF
TRBV19	TRBJ1-1	CASTWAGPGFAFF
TRBV5-6	TRBJ1-2	CASSLAGTLDGYTF
TRBV7-9	TRBJ1-1	CASSGPAMNTEAFF
TRBV4-2	TRBJ1-6	CASSHTSTENNSPLHF
TRBV20-1	TRBJ1-1	CSAVGDTEAFF
TRBV12-3/TRBV12-4	TRBJ2-2	CASIYRGTVFF
TRBV19	TRBJ2-3	CASSWGLAGDTQYF
TRBV19	TRBJ2-6	CASTLRPDRPSGANVLTF